Presented here are 11 T cell receptor beta chains from one specimen sequenced in a study of cytomegalovirus exposure and HLA in healthy donors. With 60 Vbeta and 13 Jbeta primers, the PCR was carried out. Measured with immunoSEQ multiplex PCR; TCRdb has only the in-frame clones, and not every one. The sample holds approximately 110,000 clones, roughly 80% seen once. Sequenced: PBMCs. Receptors were obtained from a young man in good health and CMV-seropositive.

The chain combines TRBV5-8 with TRBJ2-7; 8 bases are shared with TRBD1. CDR1 is SGHTS, CDR2 YDEGEE, per germline. The CDR3 runs to 14 residues. V shed 7 bases, J shed 1 base, and the junction held 7 bases outside the gene matches. The CDR3 bases are TGTGCCAGCGGACCCCGGACAGGGTCCTACGAGCAGTACTTC. As protein: CASGPRTGSYEQYF. Looking up the rest from reference TRBV5-8 and TRBJ2-7 gives the full variable domain: EAGVTQSPTHLIKTRGQQATLRCSPISGHTSVYWYQQALGLGLQFLLWYDEGEERNRGNFPPRFSGRQFPNYSSELNVNALELEDSALYLCASGPRTGSYEQYFGPGTRLTVT.

On this clone itself: Other DNA sequences in the sample encode the same CDR3. Written as DNA, the CDR3 is TGTGCCACCAGCAGAGCGCGTAGCGGGGGGGCTTGGGAGCAGTTCTTC. It specifies CATSRARSGGAWEQFF. The V gene is TRBV15, the J gene TRBJ2-1; 11 bases agree with TRBD2. Germline assignment: CDR1 LNHNV and CDR2 YYDKDF (reference sequence). The CDR3 runs 16 residues. V gave up 1 base and J gave up 10 bases; unmatched junction bases: 9. The variable domain in full, with the rest retrieved from reference TRBV15 and TRBJ2-1, is DAMVIQNPRYQVTQFGKPVTLSCSQTLNHNVMYWYQQKSSQAPKLLFHYYDKDFNNEADTPDNFQSRRPNTSFCFLDIRSPGLGDTAMYLCATSRARSGGAWEQFFGPGTRLTVL.

The chain combines TRBV5-8 with TRBJ2-1; 11 nucleotides line up with TRBD2. The ends lost 4 bases at V and 10 bases at J; junction bases unmatched: 10. The CDR3 runs 15 residues. Germline CDR1 reads SGHTS; CDR2 reads YDEGEE. The CDR3 sequence: CASSPLTSGNSEQFF. In nucleotides, the CDR3 is TGTGCCAGCAGCCCCCTGACTAGCGGGAATTCAGAGCAGTTCTTC.

This chain joins TRBV23-1 and TRBJ2-1; TRBD2 agrees at 15 bases. TRBV23-1 is classed as an ORF, of uncertain function. The CDR3 spans 19 residues. Losses at the gene ends were 2 bases for V and 0 bases for J; bases not matched to a gene: 5. CDR3 protein: CASSQSRTSGGASYNEQFF. The CDR3 coding sequence is TGCGCCAGCAGTCAAAGCCGGACTAGCGGGGGGGCCTCCTACAATGAGCAGTTCTTC.

V usage is TRBV2 and J usage is TRBJ1-3, with D unresolved. The germline V and J ends were trimmed by 11 bases and 0 bases, with 17 bases remaining between them. Germline V CDR1 and CDR2: SNHLY, FYNNEI. This CDR3 region has 15 residues. This CDR3 is CAAIPKGGSGNTIYF. In nucleotides, the CDR3 is TGTGCCGCCATACCTAAGGGAGGCTCTGGAAACACCATATATTTT. Supplemented by reference TRBV2 and TRBJ1-3, the full variable domain reads EPEVTQTPSHQVTQMGQEVILRCVPISNHLYFYWYRQILGQKVEFLVSFYNNEISEKSEIFDDQFSVERPDGSNFTLKIRSTKLEDSAMYFCAAIPKGGSGNTIYFGEGSWLTVV.

The gene calls are TRBV15 and TRBJ2-7; no definite D call. The CDR3 totals 15 residues. Trimming took 0 bases from V and 4 from J, leaving 13 bases between them. Per germline, CDR1 LNHNV and CDR2 YYDKDF (reference sequence). CDR3 sequence (DNA): TGTGCCACCAGCAGAGATGTGGCAGGATTATACGAGCAGTACGTC. Its translation: CATSRDVAGLYEQYV.

This clone was detected only a few times. In DNA form, the CDR3 reads TGCAGTGCGCCAGGTTATCAGCCCCAGCATTTT. Its translation is CSAPGYQPQHF. The genes are TRBV20-1 and TRBJ1-5; D is unclear. The CDR3 has 11 amino acids. V lost 6 bases and J lost 5, with 8 bases in between. The germline V gene encodes CDR1 DFQATT and CDR2 SNEGSKA (reference sequence).

The chain combines TRBV19 with TRBJ1-2; possibly TRBD1 for D (6 bases). V was trimmed by 2 bases and J by 8 bases, leaving 18 bases between them. CDR1 is LNHDA and CDR2 is SQIVND in the germline V gene (reference sequence). The CDR3 is made up of 15 amino acids. CDR3 sequence reads: CASSIRQQGPRGYTF. The CDR3 region has the DNA TGTGCCAGTAGTATAAGGCAACAGGGCCCCCGGGGCTACACCTTC.

This chain connects TRBV6-1 to TRBJ2-3; D perhaps matches TRBD2 (7 bases). The CDR3 is 15 amino acids. In germline, CDR1 is MNHNS, CDR2 SASEGT. V lost 7 bases and J 2 bases, leaving 16 bases between the germline ends. The CDR3 DNA reads as TGTGCCAGCAAGTTAGGGGGGGGCTTCACAGATACGCAGTATTTT. Amino acids: CASKLGGGFTDTQYF.

The CDR3 here is CASSQDYGTGNEKLFF. The CDR3, as DNA: TGCGCCAGCAGCCAGGATTATGGGACAGGGAATGAAAAACTGTTTTTT. The genes are TRBV4-1 and TRBJ1-4; 9 bases are shared with TRBD1. V lost 3 bases and J lost 5; bases outside the gene matches: 7. The CDR3 length is 16 residues. The germline V gene encodes CDR1 MGHRA and CDR2 YSYEKL.

The chain combines TRBV28 with TRBJ2-7, with 7 bases that match TRBD2. This CDR3 is built from 15 residues. Germline V gene sequence: CDR1 MDHEN, CDR2 SYDVKM. V lost 3 bases to trimming and J lost 8 bases; unmatched junction nucleotides: 13. Here the CDR3 reads CASSFYSSSGPQQYF. The CDR3 DNA reads TGTGCCAGCAGTTTTTATTCATCTAGCGGCCCCCAGCAGTACTTC.